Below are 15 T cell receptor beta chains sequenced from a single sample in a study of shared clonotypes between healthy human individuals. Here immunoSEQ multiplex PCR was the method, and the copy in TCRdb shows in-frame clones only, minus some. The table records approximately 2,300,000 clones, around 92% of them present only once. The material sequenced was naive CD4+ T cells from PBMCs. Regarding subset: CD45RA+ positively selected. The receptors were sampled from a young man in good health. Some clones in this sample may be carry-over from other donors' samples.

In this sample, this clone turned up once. The CDR3 is CASMGGLGYTF. CDR3 sequence (DNA): TGTGCCAGCATGGGGGGATTAGGCTACACCTTC. The chain employs TRBV6-1 and TRBJ1-2; tentative D call: TRBD1 (5 bases). Trimming cost V 7 bases and J 8 bases, with 11 bases left between them. CDR1 and CDR2 (germline): MNHNS, SASEGT. The CDR3 runs 11 residues.

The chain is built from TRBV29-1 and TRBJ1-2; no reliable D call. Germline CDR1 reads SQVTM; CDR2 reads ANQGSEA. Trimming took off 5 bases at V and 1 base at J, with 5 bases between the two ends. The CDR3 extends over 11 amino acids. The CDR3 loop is CSVLLNYGYTF. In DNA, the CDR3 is TGCAGCGTTTTACTTAACTATGGCTACACCTTC.

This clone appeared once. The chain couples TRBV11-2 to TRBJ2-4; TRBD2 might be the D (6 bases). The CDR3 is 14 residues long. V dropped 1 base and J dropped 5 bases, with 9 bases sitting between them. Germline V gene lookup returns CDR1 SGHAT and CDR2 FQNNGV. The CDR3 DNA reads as TGTGCCAGCAGCTTAGTTAGCGGTCAAAACATTCAGTACTTC. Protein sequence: CASSLVSGQNIQYF.

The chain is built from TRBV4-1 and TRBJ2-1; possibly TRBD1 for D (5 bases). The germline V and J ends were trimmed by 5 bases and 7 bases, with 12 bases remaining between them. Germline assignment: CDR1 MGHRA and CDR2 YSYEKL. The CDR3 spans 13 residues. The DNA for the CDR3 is TGCGCCAGCAGCTCCTTGGGGCGAAATGAGCAGTTCTTC. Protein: CASSSLGRNEQFF.

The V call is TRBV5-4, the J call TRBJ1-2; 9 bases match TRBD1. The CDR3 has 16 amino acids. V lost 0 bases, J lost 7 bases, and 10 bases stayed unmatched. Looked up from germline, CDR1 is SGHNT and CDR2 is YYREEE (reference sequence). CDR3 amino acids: CASSLAGGQGVFGYTF. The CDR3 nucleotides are TGTGCCAGCAGCTTGGCAGGGGGACAGGGTGTTTTTGGCTACACCTTC. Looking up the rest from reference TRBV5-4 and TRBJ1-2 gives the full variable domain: ETGVTQSPTHLIKTRGQQVTLRCSSQSGHNTVSWYQQALGQGPQFIFQYYREEENGRGNFPPRFSGLQFPNYSSELNVNALELDDSALYLCASSLAGGQGVFGYTFGSGTRLTVV.

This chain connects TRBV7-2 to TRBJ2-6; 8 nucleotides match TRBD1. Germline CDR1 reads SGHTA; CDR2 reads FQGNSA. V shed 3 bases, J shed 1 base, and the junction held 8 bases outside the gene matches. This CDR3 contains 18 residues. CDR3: CASSFGQGVKSGANVLTF. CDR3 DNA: TGTGCCAGCAGCTTTGGACAGGGAGTCAAATCTGGGGCCAACGTCCTGACTTTC.

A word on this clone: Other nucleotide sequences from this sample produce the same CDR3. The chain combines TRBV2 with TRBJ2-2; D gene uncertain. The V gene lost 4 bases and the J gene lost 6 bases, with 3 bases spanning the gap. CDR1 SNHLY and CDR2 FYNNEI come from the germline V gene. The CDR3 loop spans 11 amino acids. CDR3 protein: CASSVPGELFF. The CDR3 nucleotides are TGTGCCAGCAGTGTTCCCGGGGAGCTGTTTTTT.

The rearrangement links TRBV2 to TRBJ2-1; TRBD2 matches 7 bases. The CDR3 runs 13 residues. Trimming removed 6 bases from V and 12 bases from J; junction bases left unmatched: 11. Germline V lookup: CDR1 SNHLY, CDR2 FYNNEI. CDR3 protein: CASRLDGLVAQFF. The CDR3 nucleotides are TGTGCCAGCAGACTAGACGGACTAGTTGCGCAGTTCTTC.

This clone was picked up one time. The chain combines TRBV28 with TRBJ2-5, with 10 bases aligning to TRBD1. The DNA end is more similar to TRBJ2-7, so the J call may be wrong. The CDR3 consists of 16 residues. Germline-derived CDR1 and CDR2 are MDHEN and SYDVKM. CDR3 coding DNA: TGTGCCAGCAGTCAGGGGACAGGGGATTTAGGATACGAGCAGTACTTC. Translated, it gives CASSQGTGDLGYEQYF.

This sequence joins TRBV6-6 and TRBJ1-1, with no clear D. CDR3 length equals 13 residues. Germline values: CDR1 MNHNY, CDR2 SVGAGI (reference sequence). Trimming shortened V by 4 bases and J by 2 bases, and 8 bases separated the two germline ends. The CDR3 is CASSSQPNTEAFF. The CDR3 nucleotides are TGTGCCAGCAGTTCCCAGCCAAACACTGAAGCTTTCTTT.

CDR3 protein: CASSLGGQKSTDTQYF. The CDR3 DNA sequence: TGTGCCAGCAGCTTGGGCGGACAGAAAAGCACAGATACGCAGTATTTT. This chain uses TRBV5-4 with TRBJ2-3, with a tentative D call TRBD1 (6 bases). Germline CDR1 reads SGHNT; CDR2 reads YYREEE (reference sequence). V was shortened by 0 bases and J by 0 bases, with 11 bases between the two germline ends. The CDR3 has 16 amino acids.

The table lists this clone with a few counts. CDR3 in amino acids: CASSPRTGIYNEQFF. For the CDR3, the DNA is TGTGCCAGCAGTCCCAGGACAGGGATCTACAATGAGCAGTTCTTC. The V and J genes are TRBV28 and TRBJ2-1, with 8 bases identical to TRBD1. Trimming took 5 bases from V and 3 from J; bases not matched to a gene: 6. Germline-derived CDR1 and CDR2 are MDHEN and SYDVKM. The CDR3 is 15 residues long.

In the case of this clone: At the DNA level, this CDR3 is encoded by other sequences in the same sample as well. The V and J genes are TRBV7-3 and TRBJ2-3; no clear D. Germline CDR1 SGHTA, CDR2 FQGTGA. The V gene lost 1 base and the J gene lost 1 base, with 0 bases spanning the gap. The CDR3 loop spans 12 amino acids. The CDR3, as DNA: TGTGCCAGCAGCTTAAGCACAGATACGCAGTATTTT. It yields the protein CASSLSTDTQYF.

The CDR3 DNA reads TGTGCCATCAGTGAGTCGGTCAGGACTAGCGGGAGCAACGAGCAGTACTTC. Translating gives CAISESVRTSGSNEQYF. This rearrangement joins TRBV10-3 to TRBJ2-7; 13 bases are a match to TRBD2. Trimming at V came to 0 bases and at J to 5 bases, leaving 7 bases not matched to a gene. CDR1 and CDR2 (germline): ENHRY, SYGVKD. This CDR3 comprises 17 residues.

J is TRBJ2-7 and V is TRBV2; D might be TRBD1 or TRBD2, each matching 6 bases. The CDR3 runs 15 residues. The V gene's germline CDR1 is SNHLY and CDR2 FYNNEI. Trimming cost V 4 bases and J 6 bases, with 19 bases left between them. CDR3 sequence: CASSVSGQGGSEQYF. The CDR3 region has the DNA TGTGCCAGCAGTGTGTCGGGCCAAGGGGGGAGCGAGCAGTACTTC.